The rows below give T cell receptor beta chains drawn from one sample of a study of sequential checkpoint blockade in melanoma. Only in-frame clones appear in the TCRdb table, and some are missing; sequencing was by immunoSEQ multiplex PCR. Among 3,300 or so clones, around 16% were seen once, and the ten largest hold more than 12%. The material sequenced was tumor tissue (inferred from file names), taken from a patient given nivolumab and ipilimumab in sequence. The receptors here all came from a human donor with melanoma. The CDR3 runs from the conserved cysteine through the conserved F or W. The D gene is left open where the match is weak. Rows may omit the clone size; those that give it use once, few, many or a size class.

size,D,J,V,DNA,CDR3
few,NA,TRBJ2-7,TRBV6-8,TGTGCCAGCAGGCCCCCGGATAGACTACTCGAGCAGTACTTC,CASRPPDRLLEQYF
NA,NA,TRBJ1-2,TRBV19,TGTGCCAGTAGAGTAGAGACCGAGGCAAACTATGGCTACACCTTC,CASRVETEANYGYTF
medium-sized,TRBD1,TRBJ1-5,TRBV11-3,TGTGCCAGCAGCAGGGACAGGGGGCCTAGTCAGCCCCAGCATTTT,CASSRDRGPSQPQHF
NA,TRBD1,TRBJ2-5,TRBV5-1,TGCGCCAGCAGCTTGGAAGGACAGGGTGGGGGTGAGACCCAGTACTTC,CASSLEGQGGGETQYF
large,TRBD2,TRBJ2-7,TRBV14,TGTGCCAGCAGTCAGGGACTAGCTCCTCGCGAGCAGTACTTC,CASSQGLAPREQYF
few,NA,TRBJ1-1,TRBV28,TGTGCCAGCAGGATGCTCACAGGGAGGCCGGCGTCGACCACTGAAGCTTTCTTT,CASRMLTGRPASTTEAFF
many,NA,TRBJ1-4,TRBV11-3,TGTGCCAGCAGCTTGGCCGGTGTGACTAATGAAAAACTGTTTTTT,CASSLAGVTNEKLFF
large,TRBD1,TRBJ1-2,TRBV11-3,TGTGCCAGCCCTCCAGCCCAGGGGGCGGACGGCTACACCTTC,CASPPAQGADGYTF
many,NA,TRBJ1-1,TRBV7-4,TGTGCCAGCAGCTTAGATGGAATCACTGAAGCTTTCTTT,CASSLDGITEAFF
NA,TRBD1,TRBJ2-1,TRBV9,TGTGCCAGCAGCCAAATGACAGGGACGGTGTTCTTC,CASSQMTGTVFF
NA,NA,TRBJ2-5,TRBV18,TGTGCCAGCTCACCGCGGCAGGCTGAAGAGACCCAGTACTTC,CASSPRQAEETQYF
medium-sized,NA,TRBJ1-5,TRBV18,TGTGCCAGCTCACCAGGTAATCAGCCCCAGCATTTT,CASSPGNQPQHF
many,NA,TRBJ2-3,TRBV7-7,TGTGCCAGCAACAGACGGGGAGGAGGCACAGATACGCAGTATTTT,CASNRRGGGTDTQYF
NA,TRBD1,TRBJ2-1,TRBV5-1,TGCGCCAGCAGCTTGGTACAGGGGGCCTACAATGAGCAGTTCTTC,CASSLVQGAYNEQFF
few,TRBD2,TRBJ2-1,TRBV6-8,TGTGCCAGCAGGGGTAGCGGGCTTTACAATGAGCAGTTCTTC,CASRGSGLYNEQFF
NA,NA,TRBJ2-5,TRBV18,TGTGCCAGCTCACCACGTTTTCCGGCGACCCAGTACTTC,CASSPRFPATQYF
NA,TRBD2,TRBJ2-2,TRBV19,TGTGCCAGTAGGGGGAGGGTGAACACCGGGGAGCTGTTTTTT,CASRGRVNTGELFF
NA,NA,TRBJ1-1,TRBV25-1,TGTGCCAGCAGTGAATTACAGGAGGACACTGAAGCTTTCTTT,CASSELQEDTEAFF
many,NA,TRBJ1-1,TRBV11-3,TGTGCCAGCAGCTTAGTAGTTTTGAGGGCAACTAGCACTGAAGCTTTCTTT,CASSLVVLRATSTEAFF
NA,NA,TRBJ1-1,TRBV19,TGTGCCAGTATCAACGAGAAGAGAGATGGAAACACTGAAGCTTTCTTT,CASINEKRDGNTEAFF
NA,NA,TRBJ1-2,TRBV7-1,TGTGCCAGCCACCGGGACATTAACTATGGCTACACCTTC,CASHRDINYGYTF
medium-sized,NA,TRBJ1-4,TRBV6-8,TGTGCCAGCAGTTACAAGGGGCCAAATGAAAAACTGTTTTTT,CASSYKGPNEKLFF